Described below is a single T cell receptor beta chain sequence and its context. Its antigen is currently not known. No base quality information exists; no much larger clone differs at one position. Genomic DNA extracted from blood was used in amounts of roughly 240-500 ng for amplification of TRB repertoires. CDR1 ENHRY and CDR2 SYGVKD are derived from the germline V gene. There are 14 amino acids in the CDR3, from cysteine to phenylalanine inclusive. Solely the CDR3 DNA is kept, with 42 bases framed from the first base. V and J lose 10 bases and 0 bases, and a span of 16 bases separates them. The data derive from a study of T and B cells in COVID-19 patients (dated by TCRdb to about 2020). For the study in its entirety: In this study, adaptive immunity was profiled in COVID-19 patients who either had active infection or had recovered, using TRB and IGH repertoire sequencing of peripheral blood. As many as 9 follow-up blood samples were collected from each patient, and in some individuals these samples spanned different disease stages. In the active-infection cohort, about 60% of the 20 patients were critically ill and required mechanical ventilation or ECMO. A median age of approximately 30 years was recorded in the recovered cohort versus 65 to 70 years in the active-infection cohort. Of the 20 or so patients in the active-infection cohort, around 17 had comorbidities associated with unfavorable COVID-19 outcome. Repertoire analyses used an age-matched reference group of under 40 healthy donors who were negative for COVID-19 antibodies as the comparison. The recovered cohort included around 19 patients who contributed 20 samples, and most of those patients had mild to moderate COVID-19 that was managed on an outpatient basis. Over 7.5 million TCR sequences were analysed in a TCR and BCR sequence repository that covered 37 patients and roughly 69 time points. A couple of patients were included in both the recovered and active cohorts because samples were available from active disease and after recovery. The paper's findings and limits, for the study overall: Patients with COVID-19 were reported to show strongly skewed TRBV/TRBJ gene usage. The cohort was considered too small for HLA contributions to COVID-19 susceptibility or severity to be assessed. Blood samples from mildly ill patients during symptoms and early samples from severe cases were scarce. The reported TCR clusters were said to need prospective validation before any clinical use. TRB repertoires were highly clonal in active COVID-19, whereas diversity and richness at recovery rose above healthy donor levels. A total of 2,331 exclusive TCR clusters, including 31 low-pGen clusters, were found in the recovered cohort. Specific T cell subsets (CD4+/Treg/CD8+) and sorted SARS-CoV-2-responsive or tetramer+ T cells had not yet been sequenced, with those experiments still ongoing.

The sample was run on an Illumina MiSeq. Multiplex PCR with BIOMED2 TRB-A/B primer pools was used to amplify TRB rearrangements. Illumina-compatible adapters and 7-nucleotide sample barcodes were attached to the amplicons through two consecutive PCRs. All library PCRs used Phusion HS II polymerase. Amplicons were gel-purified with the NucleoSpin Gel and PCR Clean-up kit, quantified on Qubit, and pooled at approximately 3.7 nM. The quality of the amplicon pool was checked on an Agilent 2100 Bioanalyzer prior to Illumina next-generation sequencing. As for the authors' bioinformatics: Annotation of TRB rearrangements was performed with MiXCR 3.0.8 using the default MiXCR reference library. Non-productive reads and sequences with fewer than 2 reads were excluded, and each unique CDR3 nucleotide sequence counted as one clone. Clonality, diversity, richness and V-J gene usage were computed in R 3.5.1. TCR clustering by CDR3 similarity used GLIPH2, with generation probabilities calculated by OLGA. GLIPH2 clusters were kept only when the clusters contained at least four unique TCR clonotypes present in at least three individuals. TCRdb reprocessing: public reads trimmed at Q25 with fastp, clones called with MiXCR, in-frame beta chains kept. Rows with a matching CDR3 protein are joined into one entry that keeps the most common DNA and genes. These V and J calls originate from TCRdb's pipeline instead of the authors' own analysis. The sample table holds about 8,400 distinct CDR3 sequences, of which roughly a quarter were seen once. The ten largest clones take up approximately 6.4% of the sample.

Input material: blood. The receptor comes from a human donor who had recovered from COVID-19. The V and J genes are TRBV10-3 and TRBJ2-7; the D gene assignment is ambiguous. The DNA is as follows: TGTGCCACCCTACCCACCGCTAGCTCCTACGAGCAGTACTTC. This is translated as CATLPTASSYEQYF.